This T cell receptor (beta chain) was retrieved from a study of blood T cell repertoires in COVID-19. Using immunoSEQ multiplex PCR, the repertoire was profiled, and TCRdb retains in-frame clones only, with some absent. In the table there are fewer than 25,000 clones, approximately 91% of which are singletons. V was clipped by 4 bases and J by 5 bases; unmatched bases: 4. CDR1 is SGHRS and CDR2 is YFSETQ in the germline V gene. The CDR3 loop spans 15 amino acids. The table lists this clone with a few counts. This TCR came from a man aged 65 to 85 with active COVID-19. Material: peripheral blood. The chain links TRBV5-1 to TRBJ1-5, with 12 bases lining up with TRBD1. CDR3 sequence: CASSEGQGADQPQHF. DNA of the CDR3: TGCGCCAGCAGCGAGGGACAGGGGGCCGATCAGCCCCAGCATTTT.